The 4 T cell receptor beta chains in this list originate from one sample, sequenced in a study of T cells in localized non-small cell lung cancer. Libraries were prepared by immunoSEQ multiplex PCR; TCRdb keeps only in-frame clonotypes and omits some of them. The sample includes 7,500 to 10,000 clones, roughly 91% seen only once; the top ten take 15% to 20%. The specimen was peripheral blood, collected before any cancer treatment. These receptors all stem from a male donor older than 55 with stage III squamous cell lung carcinoma.

This chain connects TRBV5-1 to TRBJ2-2; 7 positions agree with TRBD1. The length of the CDR3 is 15 residues. V lost 3 bases and J lost 4; bases outside the gene matches: 6. Per germline, CDR1 SGHRS and CDR2 YFSETQ. The CDR3 reads CASSSGTEGTGELFF. The DNA for the CDR3 is TGCGCCAGCAGCTCCGGGACAGAGGGCACCGGGGAGCTGTTTTTT.

The chain links TRBV6-6 to TRBJ1-5; possibly TRBD1 for D (6 bases). The CDR3 runs to 15 residues. V was clipped by 0 bases and J by 4 bases, with 10 bases between them. CDR1 and CDR2 from the germline V gene are MNHNY and SVGAGI (reference sequence). Written as DNA, the CDR3 is TGTGCCAGCAGTTACTCGAGAGGGGGGAATCAGCCCCAGCATTTT. Protein sequence: CASSYSRGGNQPQHF.

This chain connects TRBV28 to TRBJ1-2; 10 bases match TRBD1. V trimming: 10 bases; J trimming: 1 base; junction bases outside the gene matches: 15. CDR1 MDHEN and CDR2 SYDVKM come from the germline V gene. The CDR3 runs to 17 residues. CDR3 DNA sequence: TGTGCCACCTGTACCTGGACAGGGGGGTGGTATAACTATGGCTACACCTTC. It codes for CATCTWTGGWYNYGYTF.

This clone was detected a few times. The chain recombines TRBV5-4 with TRBJ2-1; D might be TRBD1 (5 bases). The V and J ends lost 1 base and 7 bases respectively, with 12 bases between them. This CDR3 has 14 residues. Germline CDR1 reads SGHNT; CDR2 reads YYREEE (reference sequence). The CDR3 sequence is CASSLQTVENEQFF. The CDR3 DNA sequence: TGTGCCAGCAGCTTGCAGACAGTCGAGAATGAGCAGTTCTTC.